Sequencing of this T cell receptor (beta chain) was carried out in a study of blood T cell repertoires in COVID-19. Study overall: From T cells, B-cell-depleted T cells, or PBMCs came the material, which was cDNA or gDNA.

The V gene lost 3 bases and the J gene lost 6 bases, with 9 bases spanning the gap. Germline CDR1 is WNHNN and CDR2 is SYGVQD (reference sequence). The CDR3 runs to 13 residues. As handled by the study authors: The authors estimated nucleated cell counts from reference gene primer amplification. Repertoires were generated with immunoSEQ multiplex PCR, while TCRdb's copy carries only in-frame clones and drops some. That table is the source of V, J and clone size, and D and trimming were worked out from the DNA. The sample holds some 200,000 clones, around 85% seen once. The sequenced material came from peripheral blood. V usage is TRBV10-1 and J usage is TRBJ2-1; D is uncertain. The receptor's source is a woman between 55 and 75 years old with acute or convalescent COVID-19. In DNA form, the CDR3 reads TGCGCCAGCAGTGACTCCTCGGGCAATGAGCAGTTCTTC. This translates into CASSDSSGNEQFF.